This T cell receptor beta chain emerged from a study of T cell responses to AZD1222 COVID-19 vaccine. Findings and limits, study-wide: Females outnumbered males among donors, who were mostly white British; clonal diversity was possibly underestimated.

This CDR3 has 15 residues. Germline V lookup: CDR1 MNHEY, CDR2 SMNVEV (reference sequence). V was trimmed by 9 bases and J by 8 bases, leaving 22 bases between them. In the case of this clone: No antigen is known for it.

Some clones are missing from TCRdb's copy, which holds only in-frame ones; the method was immunoSEQ multiplex PCR. The table shows approximately 200,000 clones, with about 89% occurring only once. The chain links TRBV27 to TRBJ1-4, with a tentative D call TRBD1 (5 bases). Sequenced here: peripheral blood, sampled 28 days after the second AZD1222 dose. The clonotype was recovered from an adult who received the AZD1222 COVID-19 vaccine. CDR3 region: CASLSLQGGREKLFF. DNA for the CDR3: TGTGCCAGTTTAAGTCTGCAGGGAGGTCGGGAAAAACTGTTTTTT.